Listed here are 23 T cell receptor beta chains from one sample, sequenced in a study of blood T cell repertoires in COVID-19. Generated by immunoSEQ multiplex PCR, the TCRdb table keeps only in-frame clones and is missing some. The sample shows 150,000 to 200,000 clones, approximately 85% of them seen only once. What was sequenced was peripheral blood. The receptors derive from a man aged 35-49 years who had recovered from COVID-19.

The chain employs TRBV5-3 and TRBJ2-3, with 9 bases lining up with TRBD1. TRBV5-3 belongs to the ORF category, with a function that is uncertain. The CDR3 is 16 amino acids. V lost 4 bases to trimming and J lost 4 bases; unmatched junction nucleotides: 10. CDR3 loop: CARSSRQGENADTQYF. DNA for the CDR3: TGTGCCAGAAGCAGTCGACAGGGGGAGAACGCAGATACGCAGTATTTT.

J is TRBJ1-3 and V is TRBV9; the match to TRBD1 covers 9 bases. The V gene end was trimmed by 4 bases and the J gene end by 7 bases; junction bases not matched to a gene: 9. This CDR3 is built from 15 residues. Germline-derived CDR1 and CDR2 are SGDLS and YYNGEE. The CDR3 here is CASSLRPGTGNTIYF. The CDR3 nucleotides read TGTGCCAGCAGCCTTCGTCCCGGGACAGGGAACACCATATATTTT.

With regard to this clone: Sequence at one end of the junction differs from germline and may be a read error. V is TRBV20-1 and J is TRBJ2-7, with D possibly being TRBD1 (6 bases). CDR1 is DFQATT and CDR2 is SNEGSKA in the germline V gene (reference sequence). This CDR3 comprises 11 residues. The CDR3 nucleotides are TGCAGTGCTAGAGGAGGACAGAGGGAATCGTTC. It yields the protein CSARGGQRESF.

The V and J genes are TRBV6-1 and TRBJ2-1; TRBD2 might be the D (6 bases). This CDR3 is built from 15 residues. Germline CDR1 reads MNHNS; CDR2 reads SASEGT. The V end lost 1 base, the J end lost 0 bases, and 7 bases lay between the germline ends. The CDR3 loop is CASSEEAGSYNEQFF. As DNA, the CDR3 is TGTGCCAGCAGTGAAGAAGCGGGCTCCTACAATGAGCAGTTCTTC.

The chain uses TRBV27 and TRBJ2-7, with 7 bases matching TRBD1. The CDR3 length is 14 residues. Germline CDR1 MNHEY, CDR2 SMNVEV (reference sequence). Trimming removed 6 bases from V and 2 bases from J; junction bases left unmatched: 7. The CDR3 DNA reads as TGTGCCAGCAGGTCCGGGACAGACCCCTACGAGCAGTACTTC. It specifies CASRSGTDPYEQYF.

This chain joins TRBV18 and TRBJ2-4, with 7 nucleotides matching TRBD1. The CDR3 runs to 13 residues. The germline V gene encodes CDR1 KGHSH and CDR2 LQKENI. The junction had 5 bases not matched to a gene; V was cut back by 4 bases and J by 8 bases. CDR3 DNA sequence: TGTGCCAGCTCACAGGGGGCAGCGGACATTCAGTACTTC. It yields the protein CASSQGAADIQYF.

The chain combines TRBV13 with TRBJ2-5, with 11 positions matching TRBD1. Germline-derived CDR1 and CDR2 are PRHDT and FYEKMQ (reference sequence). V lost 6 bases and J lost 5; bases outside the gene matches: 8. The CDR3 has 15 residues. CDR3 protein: CASSRGQGAGETQYF. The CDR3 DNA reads TGTGCCAGCAGTCGAGGACAGGGGGCCGGGGAGACCCAGTACTTC.

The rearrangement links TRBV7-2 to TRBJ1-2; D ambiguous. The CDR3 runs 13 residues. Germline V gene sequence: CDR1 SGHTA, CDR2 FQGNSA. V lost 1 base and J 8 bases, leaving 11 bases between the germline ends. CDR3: CASSLGEPGGYTF. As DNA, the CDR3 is TGTGCCAGCAGCTTAGGGGAGCCGGGGGGCTACACCTTC.

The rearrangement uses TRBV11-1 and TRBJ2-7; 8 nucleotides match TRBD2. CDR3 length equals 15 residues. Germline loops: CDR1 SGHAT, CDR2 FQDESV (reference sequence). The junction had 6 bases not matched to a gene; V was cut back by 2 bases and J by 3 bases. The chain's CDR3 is CASSLLAGGHYEQYF. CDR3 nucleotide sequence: TGTGCCAGCAGCTTACTGGCGGGGGGCCACTACGAGCAGTACTTC.

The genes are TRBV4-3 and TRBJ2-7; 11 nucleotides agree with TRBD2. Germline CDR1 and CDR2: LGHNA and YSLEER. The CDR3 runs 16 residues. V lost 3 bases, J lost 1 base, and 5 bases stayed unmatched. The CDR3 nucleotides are TGCGCCAGCAGCCAGAGGGGGACTAGCGGATCCTACGAGCAGTACTTC. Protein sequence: CASSQRGTSGSYEQYF.

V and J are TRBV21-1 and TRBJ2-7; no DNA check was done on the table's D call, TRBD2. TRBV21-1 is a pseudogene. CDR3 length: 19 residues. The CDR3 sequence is CASSKVTSGDDSFSYEQYF. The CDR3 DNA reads TGTGCCAGCAGCAAAGTAACTAGCGGGGACGACTCATTCTCCTACGAGCAGTACTTC.

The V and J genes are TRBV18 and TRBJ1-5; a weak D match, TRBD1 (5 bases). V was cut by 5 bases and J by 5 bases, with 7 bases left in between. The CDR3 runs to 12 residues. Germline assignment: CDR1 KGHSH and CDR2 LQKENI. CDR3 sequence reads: CASSTGDQPQHF. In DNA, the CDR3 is TGTGCCAGCTCAACAGGCGATCAGCCCCAGCATTTT.

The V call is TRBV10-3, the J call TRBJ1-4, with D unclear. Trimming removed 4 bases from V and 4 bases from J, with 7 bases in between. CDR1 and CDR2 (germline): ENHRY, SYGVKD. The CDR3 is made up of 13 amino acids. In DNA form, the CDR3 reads TGTGCCATCAGTGGGCAGGATAATGAAAAACTGTTTTTT. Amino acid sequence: CAISGQDNEKLFF.

CDR3 sequence (DNA): TGTGCCAGCAGTTACTCGTTGGGGCTTATCGGCACAGATACGCAGTATTTT. Translating gives CASSYSLGLIGTDTQYF. V usage is TRBV6-2 or TRBV6-3 and J usage is TRBJ2-3, with D maybe TRBD1 (5 bases). Germline CDR1 is MNHEY and CDR2 is SVGEGT. V gave up 0 bases and J gave up 1 base, with 14 bases separating them. The CDR3 is 17 residues long.

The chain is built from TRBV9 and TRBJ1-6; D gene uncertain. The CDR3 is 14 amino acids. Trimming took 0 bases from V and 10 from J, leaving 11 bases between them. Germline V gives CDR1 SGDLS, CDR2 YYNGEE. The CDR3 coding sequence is TGTGCCAGCAGCGTAGCTGGTCCCGGGTCACCCCTCCACTTT. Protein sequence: CASSVAGPGSPLHF.

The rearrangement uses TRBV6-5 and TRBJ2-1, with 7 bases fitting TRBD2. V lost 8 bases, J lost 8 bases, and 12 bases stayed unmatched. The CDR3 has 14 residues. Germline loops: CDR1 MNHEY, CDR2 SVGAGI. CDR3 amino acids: CASHRTSARDEQFF. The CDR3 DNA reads TGTGCCAGCCACCGAACTAGCGCAAGGGATGAGCAGTTCTTC.

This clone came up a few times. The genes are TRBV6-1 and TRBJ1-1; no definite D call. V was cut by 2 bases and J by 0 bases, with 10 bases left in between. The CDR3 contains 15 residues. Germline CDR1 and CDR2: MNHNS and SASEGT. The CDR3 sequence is CASSESEGMNTEAFF. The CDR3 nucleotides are TGTGCCAGCAGTGAATCGGAGGGTATGAACACTGAAGCTTTCTTT.

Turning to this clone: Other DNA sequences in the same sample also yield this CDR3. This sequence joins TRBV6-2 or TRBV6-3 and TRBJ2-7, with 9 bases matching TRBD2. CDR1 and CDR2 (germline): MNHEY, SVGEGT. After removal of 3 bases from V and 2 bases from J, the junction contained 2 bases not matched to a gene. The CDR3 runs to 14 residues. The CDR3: CASSYLAGPYEQYF. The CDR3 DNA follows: TGTGCCAGCAGTTATCTAGCGGGGCCCTACGAGCAGTACTTC.

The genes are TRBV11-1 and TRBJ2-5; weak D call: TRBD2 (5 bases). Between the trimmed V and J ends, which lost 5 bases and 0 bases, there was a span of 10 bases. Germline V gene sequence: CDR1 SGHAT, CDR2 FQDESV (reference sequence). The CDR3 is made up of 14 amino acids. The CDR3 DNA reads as TGTGCCAGCAGCGCATGGAGGAACCAAGAGACCCAGTACTTC. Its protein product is CASSAWRNQETQYF.

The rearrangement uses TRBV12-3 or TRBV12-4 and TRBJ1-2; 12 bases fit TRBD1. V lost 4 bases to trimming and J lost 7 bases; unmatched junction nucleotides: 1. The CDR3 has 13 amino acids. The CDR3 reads CASSWDRGLGYTF. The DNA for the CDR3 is TGTGCCAGCAGTTGGGACAGGGGGCTTGGCTACACCTTC.

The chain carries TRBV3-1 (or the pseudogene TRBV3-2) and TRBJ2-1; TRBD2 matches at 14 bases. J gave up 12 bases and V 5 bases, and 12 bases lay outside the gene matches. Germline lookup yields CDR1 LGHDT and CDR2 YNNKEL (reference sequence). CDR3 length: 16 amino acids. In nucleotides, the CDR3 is TGTGCCAGCAGCACACGAGGGACTAGCGGGGGACCGATGCAGTTCTTC. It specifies CASSTRGTSGGPMQFF.

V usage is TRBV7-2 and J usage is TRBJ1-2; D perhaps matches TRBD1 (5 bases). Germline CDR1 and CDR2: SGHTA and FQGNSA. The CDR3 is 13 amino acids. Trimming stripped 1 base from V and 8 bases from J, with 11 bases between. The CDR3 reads CASSLEHGGGYTF. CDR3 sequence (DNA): TGTGCCAGCAGCTTAGAACACGGGGGGGGCTACACCTTC.

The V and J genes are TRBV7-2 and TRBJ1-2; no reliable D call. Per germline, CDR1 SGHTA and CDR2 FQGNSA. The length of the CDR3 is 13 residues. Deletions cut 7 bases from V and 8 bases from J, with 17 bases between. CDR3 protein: CASIHMLVEGYTF. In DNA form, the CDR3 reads TGTGCCAGCATCCACATGTTGGTCGAAGGCTACACCTTC.